The next 32 T cell receptor beta chains were all read from a single sample in a study of siplizumab effects on memory and regulatory T cells (dated by TCRdb to between 2019 and 2020). Library creation used the immunoSEQ multiplex PCR assay. The clones in this table, taken by TCRdb from immuneACCESS, are in-frame only. Not every clone is retained; where verified, under half of the shortfall comes from an unresolved V gene, and the cause of the rest is unknown. This sample has 110,000 or so clones in its table, and 92% of those were observed once. 0.65% to 0.9% of the sample belongs to the ten largest clones. Material for sequencing was Tregs sorted from blood. These receptors came from a human donor in good health.

The rearrangement joins TRBV29-1 to TRBJ1-2; D gene ambiguous. Germline-derived CDR1 and CDR2 are SQVTM and ANQGSEA. V lost 4 bases and J lost 2, with 8 bases in between. CDR3 size: 12 residues. The CDR3 DNA follows: TGCAGCGTTGGAGATGCGAACTATGGCTACACCTTC. It is translated as CSVGDANYGYTF.

CDR3 bases: TGTGCCAGCTCACCACAGGTGAACACTGAAGCTTTCTTT. Amino acid sequence: CASSPQVNTEAFF. The chain joins TRBV18 to TRBJ1-1; no clear D. V lost 1 base to trimming and J lost 0 bases, with 3 bases between them. Germline V gene lookup returns CDR1 KGHSH and CDR2 LQKENI. The CDR3 is 13 residues long.

This rearrangement joins TRBV6-6 to TRBJ2-7; 9 nucleotides match TRBD1. V lost 0 bases to trimming and J lost 6 bases; unmatched junction nucleotides: 3. This CDR3 contains 14 residues. The germline V gene encodes CDR1 MNHNY and CDR2 SVGAGI (reference sequence). CDR3 DNA: TGTGCCAGCAGTTACTCGGGACAGGGTCCCGAGCAGTACTTC. This encodes CASSYSGQGPEQYF.

V gene TRBV18 combines with J gene TRBJ1-3; TRBD1 agrees at 11 bases. The ends lost 0 bases at V and 3 bases at J; junction bases unmatched: 10. The CDR3 is made up of 19 amino acids. Per the germline V gene, CDR1 is KGHSH and CDR2 is LQKENI. CDR3 bases: TGTGCCAGCTCACCACCCTGGACAGGGGGCCCTGGAGGTGGAAACACCATATATTTT. Translating it yields CASSPPWTGGPGGGNTIYF.

The chain joins TRBV2 to TRBJ2-5, with D possibly TRBD1 on 6 matching bases. V shed 11 bases and J shed 7 bases, with 20 bases lying between them. The germline V gene encodes CDR1 SNHLY and CDR2 FYNNEI. This CDR3 region has 13 residues. CDR3: CAGKQGSLGTQYF. The CDR3 DNA reads as TGTGCCGGAAAACAGGGCTCCCTCGGGACCCAGTACTTC. Full variable domain (missing parts from reference TRBV2 and TRBJ2-5): EPEVTQTPSHQVTQMGQEVILRCVPISNHLYFYWYRQILGQKVEFLVSFYNNEISEKSEIFDDQFSVERPDGSNFTLKIRSTKLEDSAMYFCAGKQGSLGTQYFGPGTRLLVL.

The chain has TRBV28 and TRBJ1-1; 9 nucleotides align to TRBD1. This CDR3 has 18 residues. Germline trimming cut 3 bases from V and 3 bases from J; bases unmatched to any gene: 14. Germline lookup yields CDR1 MDHEN and CDR2 SYDVKM. CDR3 sequence reads: CASSLSPGQGYWDTEAFF. The CDR3 nucleotides read TGTGCCAGCAGTTTGTCCCCGGGACAGGGATATTGGGACACTGAAGCTTTCTTT. The variable domain in full, with the rest retrieved from reference TRBV28 and TRBJ1-1, is DVKVTQSSRYLVKRTGEKVFLECVQDMDHENMFWYRQDPGLGLRLIYFSYDVKMKEKGDIPEGYSVSREKKERFSLILESASTNQTSMYLCASSLSPGQGYWDTEAFFGQGTRLTVV.

The chain combines TRBV5-1 with TRBJ2-3; 8 bases are a match to TRBD2. V was pared by 0 bases and J by 4 bases, with 4 bases of the junction left unmatched. CDR3 length equals 15 residues. Per the germline V gene, CDR1 is SGHRS and CDR2 is YFSETQ. For the CDR3, the DNA is TGCGCCAGCAGCTTGGCGGGACTAGTGCCAGATACGCAGTATTTT. It specifies CASSLAGLVPDTQYF. Based on the CDR3 plus reference TRBV5-1 and TRBJ2-3, the full variable domain is KAGVTQTPRYLIKTRGQQVTLSCSPISGHRSVSWYQQTPGQGLQFLFEYFSETQRNKGNFPGRFSGRQFSNSRSEMNVSTLELGDSALYLCASSLAGLVPDTQYFGPGTRLTVL.

The chain links TRBV6-6 to TRBJ2-1; 8 bases are shared with TRBD2. The CDR3 totals 15 residues. The junction had 9 bases not matched to a gene; V was cut back by 5 bases and J by 6 bases. Per germline, CDR1 MNHNY and CDR2 SVGAGI (reference sequence). The CDR3 here is CASSGSGVRSNEQFF. The CDR3 nucleotides read TGTGCCAGCAGTGGTAGCGGGGTCCGGAGCAATGAGCAGTTCTTC.

The chain is built from TRBV6-6 and TRBJ2-2; TRBD2 aligns across 7 bases. The CDR3 has 15 amino acids. V lost 6 bases, J lost 2 bases, and 6 bases stayed unmatched. CDR1 and CDR2 (germline): MNHNY, SVGAGI (reference sequence). The CDR3 DNA reads as TGTGCCAGCAGCCCTCGGGGGGTCAACACCGGGGAGCTGTTTTTT. Its translation is CASSPRGVNTGELFF.

V gene TRBV18 combines with J gene TRBJ2-3, with a weak D call TRBD2 (5 bases). Germline assignment: CDR1 KGHSH and CDR2 LQKENI. The CDR3 loop spans 14 amino acids. The germline V and J ends were trimmed by 6 bases and 4 bases, with 14 bases remaining between them. The CDR3 loop is CASSWAEGADTQYF. CDR3 DNA: TGTGCCAGCTCCTGGGCAGAGGGTGCAGATACGCAGTATTTT. Combining the CDR3 with reference TRBV18 and TRBJ2-3 gives the whole variable domain NAGVMQNPRHLVRRRGQEARLRCSPMKGHSHVYWYRQLPEEGLKFMVYLQKENIIDESGMPKERFSAEFPKEGPSILRIQQVVRGDSAAYFCASSWAEGADTQYFGPGTRLTVL.

The gene calls are TRBV19 and TRBJ1-5; D is perhaps TRBD1 (6 bases). Germline V gene sequence: CDR1 LNHDA, CDR2 SQIVND (reference sequence). The V and J ends lost 5 bases and 1 base respectively, with 15 bases between them. This CDR3 has 16 residues. The CDR3 sequence: CASSLPGQSSNQPQHF. For the CDR3, the DNA is TGTGCCAGTAGTCTCCCCGGACAGAGCAGCAATCAGCCCCAGCATTTT. Using reference TRBV19 and TRBJ1-5 for the parts outside the CDR3, the full variable domain is DGGITQSPKYLFRKEGQNVTLSCEQNLNHDAMYWYRQDPGQGLRLIYYSQIVNDFQKGDIAEGYSVSREKKESFPLTVTSAQKNPTAFYLCASSLPGQSSNQPQHFGDGTRLSIL.

Only a few counts were recorded for this clone. V is TRBV30 and J is TRBJ2-6, with TRBD2 matching 7 bases. V gave up 3 bases and J gave up 0 bases; unmatched junction bases: 8. The CDR3 extends over 17 amino acids. Germline CDR1 and CDR2: GTSNPN and SVGIG (reference sequence). CDR3 sequence: CAWSRGRVRSGANVLTF. The CDR3 coding sequence is TGTGCCTGGAGCCGAGGGAGGGTTCGCTCTGGGGCCAACGTCCTGACTTTC.

Comments on this clone: The sample holds other DNA sequences that translate to the same CDR3. This chain connects TRBV7-9 to TRBJ1-2, with D perhaps matching TRBD1 (5 bases). With 5 bases removed from V and 5 bases from J, the gap between germline ends came to 6 bases. The CDR3 is made up of 11 amino acids. Germline loops: CDR1 SEHNR, CDR2 FQNEAQ (reference sequence). Here the CDR3 reads CASSPGYGYTF. The CDR3 coding sequence is TGTGCCAGCAGCCCAGGGTATGGCTACACCTTC.

This rearrangement joins TRBV5-4 to TRBJ1-1; D is undetermined. The V end was cut by 4 bases, the J end by 4 bases, with 17 bases between. The CDR3 is made up of 15 amino acids. Germline V gene lookup returns CDR1 SGHNT and CDR2 YYREEE (reference sequence). The CDR3: CASSPPAGWSTEAFF. DNA of the CDR3: TGTGCCAGCAGCCCCCCGGCGGGTTGGAGCACTGAAGCTTTCTTT.

The chain is built from TRBV7-9 and TRBJ2-7; 8 bases agree with TRBD1. The CDR3 is 14 residues long. Trimming cost V 3 bases and J 4 bases; bases outside gene matches: 5. In germline, CDR1 is SEHNR, CDR2 FQNEAQ (reference sequence). CDR3 nucleotides: TGTGCCAGCAGCTTCTTCGGACAGGGATACGAGCAGTACTTC. This codes for CASSFFGQGYEQYF.

V is TRBV5-5 and J is TRBJ1-1, with TRBD1 identical over 7 bases. V was pared by 2 bases and J by 4 bases, with 11 bases of the junction left unmatched. Looked up from germline, CDR1 is SGHKS and CDR2 is YYEKEE (reference sequence). This CDR3 spans 16 amino acids. The CDR3: CASSFGNQQGRTEAFF. Here the CDR3 DNA reads TGTGCCAGCAGCTTTGGGAACCAACAGGGGCGCACTGAAGCTTTCTTT.

The J gene is TRBJ2-7, the V gene TRBV7-6; a possible D gene is TRBD1 (5 bases). This CDR3 comprises 14 residues. V shed 1 base and J shed 2 bases, with 9 bases lying between them. Per the germline V gene, CDR1 is SGHVS and CDR2 is FNYEAQ. CDR3 loop: CASSLEGNTYEQYF. The CDR3 nucleotides are TGTGCCAGCAGCTTAGAGGGGAACACCTACGAGCAGTACTTC.

This rearrangement joins TRBV5-1 to TRBJ2-1; the match to TRBD2 covers 13 bases. CDR1 SGHRS and CDR2 YFSETQ come from the germline V gene. This CDR3 region has 17 residues. With V trimmed by 4 bases and J by 7 bases, 11 bases remained unmatched. CDR3 amino acids: CASSERRTSGSWNEQFF. The CDR3 coding sequence is TGCGCCAGCAGCGAACGCCGGACTAGCGGGAGTTGGAATGAGCAGTTCTTC.

The CDR3 bases are TGTGCCACCAGCAGAGGCGGGGGCACAGATACGCAGTATTTT. Translating gives CATSRGGGTDTQYF. The chain links TRBV15 to TRBJ2-3, with D tentatively TRBD2 (6 bases). Between the trimmed V and J ends, which lost 1 base and 1 base, there was a span of 6 bases. The length of the CDR3 is 14 residues. Germline loops: CDR1 LNHNV, CDR2 YYDKDF (reference sequence).

The chain has TRBV19 and TRBJ2-1, with TRBD2 matching 8 bases. The CDR3 totals 14 residues. Germline-derived CDR1 and CDR2 are LNHDA and SQIVND (reference sequence). With V trimmed by 6 bases and J by 4 bases, 5 bases remained unmatched. Written as DNA, the CDR3 is TGTGCCAGTAGAAAGGGCGGGGGGTACAATGAGCAGTTCTTC. This gives the protein CASRKGGGYNEQFF.

A single count supports this clone. The V call is TRBV19, the J call TRBJ1-2; D is uncertain. Trimming cost V 0 bases and J 0 bases, with 8 bases left between them. The CDR3 length is 15 residues. In germline, CDR1 is LNHDA, CDR2 SQIVND (reference sequence). CDR3 loop: CASSIDLWANYGYTF. In DNA, the CDR3 is TGTGCCAGTAGTATAGATCTATGGGCTAACTATGGCTACACCTTC.

V is TRBV7-2 and J is TRBJ1-5, with 10 bases identical to TRBD1. CDR3 length: 14 amino acids. V lost 5 bases and J lost 6; bases outside the gene matches: 4. Germline CDR1 and CDR2: SGHTA and FQGNSA. The chain's CDR3 is CASSKGQGIQPQHF. CDR3 nucleotide sequence: TGTGCCAGCAGCAAGGGACAGGGGATTCAGCCCCAGCATTTT.

The rearrangement joins TRBV5-4 to TRBJ2-3; TRBD2 might be the D (6 bases). CDR3 length equals 15 residues. From germline, CDR1 is SGHNT and CDR2 YYREEE (reference sequence). V was clipped by 0 bases and J by 3 bases, with 11 bases between them. The CDR3 bases are TGTGCCAGCAGCTTGGTCGGGAGCCGTACAGATACGCAGTATTTT. Residues: CASSLVGSRTDTQYF.

The genes are TRBV6-5 and TRBJ1-3, with a weak D call TRBD1 (5 bases). V gave up 1 base and J gave up 0 bases, with 7 bases separating them. This CDR3 spans 15 amino acids. Looked up from germline, CDR1 is MNHEY and CDR2 is SVGAGI. The DNA of the CDR3 is TGTGCCAGCAGTTACTTGGGGACCTCTGGAAACACCATATATTTT. Translated: CASSYLGTSGNTIYF.

The CDR3 DNA follows: TGTGCCAGCAAATGGGGCCAGAATTCACCCCTCCACTTT. It yields the protein CASKWGQNSPLHF. The rearrangement links TRBV2 to TRBJ1-6, with D tentatively TRBD1 (5 bases). Trimming left V 7 bases short and J 7 bases short, with 11 bases between. The CDR3 runs 13 residues. CDR1 is SNHLY, CDR2 FYNNEI, per germline.

V and J are TRBV5-6 and TRBJ1-2; unclear D gene. With 1 base removed from V and 0 bases from J, the gap between germline ends came to 16 bases. Germline lookup yields CDR1 SGHDT and CDR2 YYEEEE. The CDR3 loop spans 17 amino acids. CDR3 amino acids: CASSLLSGRLANYGYTF. The CDR3 DNA is TGTGCCAGCAGCTTGCTCAGCGGACGATTAGCTAACTATGGCTACACCTTC.

This CDR3 is CASSHAGCQKKLFF. The DNA of the CDR3 is TGTGCCAGCAGCCACGCAGGGTGCCAGAAAAAACTGTTTTTT. This sequence joins TRBV6-9 and TRBJ1-4, with D possibly being TRBD1 (5 bases). The CDR3 consists of 14 residues. Germline assignment: CDR1 MNHGY and CDR2 SVAAGI. The V end was cut by 6 bases, the J end by 9 bases, with 17 bases between.

The CDR3 reads CASSSGQGRHEQYF. For the CDR3, the DNA is TGTGCCAGCAGCTCGGGACAGGGGAGGCACGAGCAGTACTTC. The rearrangement joins TRBV11-1 to TRBJ2-7; 10 bases line up with TRBD1. Germline V gene sequence: CDR1 SGHAT, CDR2 FQDESV (reference sequence). J gave up 5 bases and V 4 bases, and 5 bases lay outside the gene matches. The CDR3 covers 14 residues.

This chain links TRBV5-1 with TRBJ2-5; D is ambiguous. CDR1 and CDR2 from the germline V gene are SGHRS and YFSETQ. The V and J ends lost 3 bases and 2 bases respectively, with 11 bases between them. This CDR3 has 14 amino acids. DNA for the CDR3: TGCGCCAGCAGCTACGGTAGGGCTCAAGAGACCCAGTACTTC. Translation: CASSYGRAQETQYF.

The V gene is TRBV12-5, the J gene TRBJ2-7; maybe TRBD1 (6 bases). The J call may be incorrect, as the DNA end agrees better with TRBJ2-1. The length of the CDR3 is 19 residues. Germline CDR1 LGHNT, CDR2 FRNRAP. CDR3 sequence (DNA): TGTGCTAGTGGTTACCCTCGGACCCCGGGATGGCAGGGGCAGAATGAGCAGTTCTTC. Encoded protein: CASGYPRTPGWQGQNEQFF.

V usage is TRBV7-2 and J usage is TRBJ2-3; D may correspond to TRBD1 or TRBD2 (6 bases each). Germline V gene data show CDR1 as SGHTA and CDR2 as FQGNSA. Trimming left V 5 bases short and J 9 bases short, with 12 bases between. The CDR3 has 12 residues. Here the CDR3 reads CASSAEGGTQYF. DNA of the CDR3: TGTGCCAGCAGCGCCGAAGGGGGGACGCAGTATTTT. Full variable domain (outside the CDR3, taken from reference TRBV7-2 and TRBJ2-3): GAGVSQSPSNKVTEKGKDVELRCDPISGHTALYWYRQSLGQGLEFLIYFQGNSAPDKSGLPSDRFSAERTGGSVSTLTIQRTQQEDSAVYLCASSAEGGTQYFGPGTRLTVL.

This rearrangement joins TRBV11-2 to TRBJ2-5, with D unclear. V was trimmed by 2 bases and J by 5 bases, leaving 12 bases between them. The CDR3 contains 14 residues. Germline V gives CDR1 SGHAT, CDR2 FQNNGV. The CDR3 reads CASSLNGLTETQYF. CDR3 DNA sequence: TGTGCCAGCAGCTTAAACGGATTAACGGAGACCCAGTACTTC.